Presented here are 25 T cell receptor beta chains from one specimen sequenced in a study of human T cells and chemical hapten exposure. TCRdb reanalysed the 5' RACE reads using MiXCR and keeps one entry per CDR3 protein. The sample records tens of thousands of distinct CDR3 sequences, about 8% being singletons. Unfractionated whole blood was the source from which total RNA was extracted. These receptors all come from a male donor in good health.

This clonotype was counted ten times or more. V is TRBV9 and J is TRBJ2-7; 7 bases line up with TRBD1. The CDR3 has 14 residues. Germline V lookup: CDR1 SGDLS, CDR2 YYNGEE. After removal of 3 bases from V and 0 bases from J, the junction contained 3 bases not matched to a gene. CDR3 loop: CASSATGDSYEQYF. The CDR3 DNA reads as TGTGCCAGCAGCGCCACAGGGGACTCCTACGAGCAGTACTTC.

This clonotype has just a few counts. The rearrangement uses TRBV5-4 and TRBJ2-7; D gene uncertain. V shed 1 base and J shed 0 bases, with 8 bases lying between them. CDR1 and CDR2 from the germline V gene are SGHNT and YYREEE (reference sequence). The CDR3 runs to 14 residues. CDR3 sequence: CASSLTGISYEQYF. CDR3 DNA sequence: TGTGCCAGCAGCTTGACCGGTATCTCCTACGAGCAGTACTTC.

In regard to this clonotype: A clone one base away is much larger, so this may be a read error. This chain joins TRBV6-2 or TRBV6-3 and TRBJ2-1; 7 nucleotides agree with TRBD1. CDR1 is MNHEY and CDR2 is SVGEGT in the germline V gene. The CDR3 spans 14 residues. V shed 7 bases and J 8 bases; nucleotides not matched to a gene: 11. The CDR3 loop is CASKAGDRADEQFF. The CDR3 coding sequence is TGTGCCAGCAAGGCCGGGGACAGAGCAGATGAGCAGTTCTTC.

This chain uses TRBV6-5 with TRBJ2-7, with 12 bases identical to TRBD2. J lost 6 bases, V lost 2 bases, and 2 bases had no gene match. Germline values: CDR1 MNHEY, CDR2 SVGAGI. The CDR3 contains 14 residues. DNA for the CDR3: TGTGCCAGCAGTTACCCGGGACTAGCGGGCGAGCAGTACTTC. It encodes CASSYPGLAGEQYF.

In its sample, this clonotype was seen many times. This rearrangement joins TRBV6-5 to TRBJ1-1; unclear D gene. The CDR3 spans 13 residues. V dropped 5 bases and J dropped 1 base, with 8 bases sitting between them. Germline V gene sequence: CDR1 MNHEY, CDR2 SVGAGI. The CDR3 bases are TGTGCCAGCAGTCTCACACAGAACACTGAAGCTTTCTTT. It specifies CASSLTQNTEAFF.

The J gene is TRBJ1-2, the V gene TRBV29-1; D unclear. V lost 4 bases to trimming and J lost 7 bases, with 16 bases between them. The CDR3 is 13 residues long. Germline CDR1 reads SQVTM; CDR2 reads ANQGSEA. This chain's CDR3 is CSVVITSEGGYTF. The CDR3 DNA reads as TGCAGCGTTGTTATAACTTCAGAAGGTGGCTACACCTTC.

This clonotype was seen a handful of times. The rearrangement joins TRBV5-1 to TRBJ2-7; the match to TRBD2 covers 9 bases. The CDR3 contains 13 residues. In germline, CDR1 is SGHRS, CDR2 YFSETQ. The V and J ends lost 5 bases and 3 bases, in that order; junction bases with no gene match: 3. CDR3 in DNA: TGCGCCAGCAGTAGACTAGCGGACTACGAGCAGTACTTC. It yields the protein CASSRLADYEQYF.

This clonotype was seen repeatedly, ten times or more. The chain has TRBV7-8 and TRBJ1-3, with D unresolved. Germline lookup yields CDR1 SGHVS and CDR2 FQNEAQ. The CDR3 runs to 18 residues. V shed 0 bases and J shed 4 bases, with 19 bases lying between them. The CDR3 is CASSLAPGGFQLGNTIYF. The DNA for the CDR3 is TGTGCCAGCAGCTTAGCTCCGGGCGGGTTCCAGCTCGGAAACACCATATATTTT.

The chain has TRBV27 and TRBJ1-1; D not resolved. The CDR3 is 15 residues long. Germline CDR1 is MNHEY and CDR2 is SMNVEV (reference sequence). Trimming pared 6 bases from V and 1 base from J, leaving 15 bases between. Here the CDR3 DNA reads TGTGCCAGCAGGATCTTGTCTATCTCGAACACTGAAGCTTTCTTT. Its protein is CASRILSISNTEAFF.

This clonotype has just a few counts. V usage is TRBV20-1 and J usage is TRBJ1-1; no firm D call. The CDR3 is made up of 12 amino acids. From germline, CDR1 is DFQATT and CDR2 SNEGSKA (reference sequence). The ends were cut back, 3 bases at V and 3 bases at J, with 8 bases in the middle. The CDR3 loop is CSASLGDTEAFF. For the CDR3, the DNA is TGCAGTGCTAGTCTAGGAGACACTGAAGCTTTCTTT.

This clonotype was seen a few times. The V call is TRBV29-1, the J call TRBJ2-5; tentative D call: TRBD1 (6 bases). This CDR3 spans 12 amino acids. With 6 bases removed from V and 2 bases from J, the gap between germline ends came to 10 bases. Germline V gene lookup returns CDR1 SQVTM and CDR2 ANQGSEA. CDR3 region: CSVWDNQETQYF. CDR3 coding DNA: TGCAGCGTGTGGGACAATCAAGAGACCCAGTACTTC.

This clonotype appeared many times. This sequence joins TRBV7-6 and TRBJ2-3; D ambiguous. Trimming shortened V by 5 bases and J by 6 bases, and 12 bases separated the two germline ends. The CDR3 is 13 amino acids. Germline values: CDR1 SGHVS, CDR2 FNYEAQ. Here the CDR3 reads CASSPPPADTQYF. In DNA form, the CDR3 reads TGTGCCAGCAGCCCCCCCCCGGCGGATACGCAGTATTTT.

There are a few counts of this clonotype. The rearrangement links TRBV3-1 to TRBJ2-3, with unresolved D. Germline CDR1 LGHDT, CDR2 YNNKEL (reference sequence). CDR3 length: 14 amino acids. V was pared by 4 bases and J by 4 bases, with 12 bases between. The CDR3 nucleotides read TGTGCCAGCAGCCTATCCCGGTCCGCAGATACGCAGTATTTT. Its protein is CASSLSRSADTQYF.

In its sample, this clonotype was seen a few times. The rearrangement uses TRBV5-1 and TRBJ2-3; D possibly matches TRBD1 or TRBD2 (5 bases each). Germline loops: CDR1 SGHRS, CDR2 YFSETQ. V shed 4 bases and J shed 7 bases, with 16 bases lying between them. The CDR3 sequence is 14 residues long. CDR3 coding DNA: TGCGCCAGCAGCGTCGGGACGGGTCAAAATACGCAGTATTTT. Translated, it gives CASSVGTGQNTQYF. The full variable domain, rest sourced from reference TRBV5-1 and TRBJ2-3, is KAGVTQTPRYLIKTRGQQVTLSCSPISGHRSVSWYQQTPGQGLQFLFEYFSETQRNKGNFPGRFSGRQFSNSRSEMNVSTLELGDSALYLCASSVGTGQNTQYFGPGTRLTVL.

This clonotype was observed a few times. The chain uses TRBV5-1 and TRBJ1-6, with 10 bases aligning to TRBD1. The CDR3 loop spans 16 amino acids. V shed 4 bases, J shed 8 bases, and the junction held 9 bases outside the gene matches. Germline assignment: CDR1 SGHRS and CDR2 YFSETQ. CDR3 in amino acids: CASSRDRGFDHSPLHF. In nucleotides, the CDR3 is TGCGCCAGCAGCAGGGACAGGGGCTTTGATCATTCACCCCTCCACTTT.

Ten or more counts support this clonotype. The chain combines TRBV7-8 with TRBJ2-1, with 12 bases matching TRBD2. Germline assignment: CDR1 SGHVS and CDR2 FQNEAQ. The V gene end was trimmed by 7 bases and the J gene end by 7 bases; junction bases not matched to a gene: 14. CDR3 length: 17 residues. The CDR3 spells CASTRLAGATPRNEQFF. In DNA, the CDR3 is TGTGCCAGCACCCGACTAGCGGGGGCCACTCCTCGGAATGAGCAGTTCTTC.

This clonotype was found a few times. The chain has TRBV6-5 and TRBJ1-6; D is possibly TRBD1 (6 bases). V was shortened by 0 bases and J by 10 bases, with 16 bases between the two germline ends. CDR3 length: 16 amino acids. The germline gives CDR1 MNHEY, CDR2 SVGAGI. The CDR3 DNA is TGTGCCAGCAGTTACTCGAGGCAGGGGATACGGTCACCCCTCCACTTT. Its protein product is CASSYSRQGIRSPLHF.

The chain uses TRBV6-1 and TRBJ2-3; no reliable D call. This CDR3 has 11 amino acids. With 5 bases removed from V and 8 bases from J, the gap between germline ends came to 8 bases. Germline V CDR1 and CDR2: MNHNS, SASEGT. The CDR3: CASSHGFTQYF. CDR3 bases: TGTGCCAGCAGTCACGGATTTACGCAGTATTTT.

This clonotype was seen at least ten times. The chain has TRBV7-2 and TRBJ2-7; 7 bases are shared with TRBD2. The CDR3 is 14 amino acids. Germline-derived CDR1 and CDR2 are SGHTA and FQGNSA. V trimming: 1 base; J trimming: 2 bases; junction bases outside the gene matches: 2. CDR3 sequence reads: CASSLGGGPYEQYF. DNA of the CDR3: TGTGCCAGCAGCTTAGGGGGGGGTCCCTACGAGCAGTACTTC.

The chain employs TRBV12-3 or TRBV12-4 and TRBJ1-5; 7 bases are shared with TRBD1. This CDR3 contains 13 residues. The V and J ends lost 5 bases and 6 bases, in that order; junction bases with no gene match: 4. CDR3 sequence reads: CASSTSGGQPQHF. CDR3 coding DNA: TGTGCCAGCAGTACATCAGGGGGTCAGCCCCAGCATTTT.

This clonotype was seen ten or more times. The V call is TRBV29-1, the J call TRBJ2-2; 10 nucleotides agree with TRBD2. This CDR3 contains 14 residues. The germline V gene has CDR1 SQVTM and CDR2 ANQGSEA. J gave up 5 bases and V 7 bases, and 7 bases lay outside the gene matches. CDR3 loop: CSGKREGQTGELFF. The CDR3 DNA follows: TGCAGCGGGAAGCGGGAGGGCCAGACCGGGGAGCTGTTTTTT.

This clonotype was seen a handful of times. CDR3 sequence reads: CSVARLGSNNEQFF. DNA of the CDR3: TGCAGCGTTGCAAGGCTAGGTAGTAACAATGAGCAGTTCTTC. V gene TRBV29-1 combines with J gene TRBJ2-1; D remains ambiguous. From germline, CDR1 is SQVTM and CDR2 ANQGSEA. Trimming shortened V by 4 bases and J by 5 bases, and 15 bases separated the two germline ends. This CDR3 region has 14 residues.

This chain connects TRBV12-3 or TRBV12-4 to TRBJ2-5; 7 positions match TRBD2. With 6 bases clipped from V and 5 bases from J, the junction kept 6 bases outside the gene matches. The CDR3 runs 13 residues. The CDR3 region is CASSPRGGETQYF. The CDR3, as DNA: TGTGCCAGCAGCCCGCGCGGGGGTGAGACCCAGTACTTC.

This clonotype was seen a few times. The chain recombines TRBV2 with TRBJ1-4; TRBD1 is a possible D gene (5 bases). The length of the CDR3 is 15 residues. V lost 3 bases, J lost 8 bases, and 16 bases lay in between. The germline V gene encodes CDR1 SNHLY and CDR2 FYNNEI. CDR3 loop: CASSELAREREKLFF. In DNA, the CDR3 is TGTGCCAGCAGTGAGCTCGCCAGGGAAAGAGAAAAACTGTTTTTT. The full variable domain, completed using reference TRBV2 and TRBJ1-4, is EPEVTQTPSHQVTQMGQEVILRCVPISNHLYFYWYRQILGQKVEFLVSFYNNEISEKSEIFDDQFSVERPDGSNFTLKIRSTKLEDSAMYFCASSELAREREKLFFGSGTQLSVL.

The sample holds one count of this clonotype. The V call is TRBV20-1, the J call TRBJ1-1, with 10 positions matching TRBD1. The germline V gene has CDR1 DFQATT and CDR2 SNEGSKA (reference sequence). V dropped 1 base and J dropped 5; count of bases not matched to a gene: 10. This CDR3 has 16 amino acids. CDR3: CSARARDRGLWTEAFF. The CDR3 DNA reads TGCAGTGCTAGAGCCCGGGACAGGGGACTGTGGACTGAAGCTTTCTTT.